Listed below are T cell receptor beta chains from one sample, sequenced in a study of blood T cell repertoires in COVID-19. This table comes from immunoSEQ multiplex PCR, and its TCRdb copy is limited to in-frame clones, with some not included. In the table there are 100,000 or so clones, more than 75% of which are singletons. The sample comprised peripheral blood. Receptors originate from a woman aged 25 to 39 with acute or convalescent COVID-19. Each CDR3 is given with its conserved first and last residue. D genes are given only for firm matches. Size is omitted from some rows. Given values are once, few, many or a class for expanded clones.

CDR3aa	CDR3nt	v_gene	d_gene	j_gene	abundance	len
CASSQVTGGRGEKLFF	TGCGCCAGCAGCCAAGTTACAGGGGGCCGGGGTGAAAAACTGTTTTTT	TRBV4-1	TRBD1	TRBJ1-4	few	16
CASSQDVESYEQYF	TGCGCCAGCAGCCAAGATGTGGAGTCCTACGAGCAGTACTTC	TRBV4-1	-	TRBJ2-7	-	14
CASSPTDRSGNTIYF	TGTGCCAGCAGCCCGACAGACCGCTCTGGAAACACCATATATTTT	TRBV3-1/TRBV3-2	-	TRBJ1-3	few	15
CAWRSQGIVAGELFF	TGTGCCTGGAGGAGCCAGGGGATTGTCGCCGGGGAGCTGTTTTTT	TRBV30	-	TRBJ2-2	-	15
CASSSNRGPFYGYTF	TGTGCCAGCAGCTCGAACAGGGGGCCCTTCTATGGCTACACCTTC	TRBV7-9	TRBD1	TRBJ1-2	-	15
CASRRQGGDEQYF	TGTGCCAGCAGGCGGCAGGGTGGGGACGAGCAGTACTTC	TRBV28	-	TRBJ2-7	-	13
CASRGGVSAHEQYF	TGTGCCAGCAGAGGGGGGGTCAGCGCCCACGAGCAGTACTTC	TRBV7-8	-	TRBJ2-7	once	14
CASSSGTSGFYEQYF	TGTGCCAGCAGCAGCGGGACTAGCGGTTTCTACGAGCAGTACTTC	TRBV7-9	TRBD2	TRBJ2-7	-	15
CASSLTSGGASSYNEQFF	TGTGCCAGCAGCTTAACTAGCGGGGGGGCCAGCTCCTACAATGAGCAGTTCTTC	TRBV7-2	TRBD2	TRBJ2-1	-	18
CASRNSGGSREQYF	TGCGCCAGCAGGAATAGCGGGGGGTCCAGGGAGCAGTACTTC	TRBV5-1	TRBD2	TRBJ2-7	-	14
CAWSRGGTDTQYF	TGTGCCTGGAGTCGCGGGGGGACAGATACGCAGTATTTT	TRBV30	TRBD2	TRBJ2-3	-	13
CASSPGQINYGYTF	TGTGCCAGCAGCCCGGGACAGATTAACTATGGCTACACCTTC	TRBV7-9	TRBD1	TRBJ1-2	-	14
CASRFQGGEQFF	TGTGCCAGTAGATTTCAGGGGGGTGAGCAGTTCTTC	TRBV19	-	TRBJ2-1	-	12
CSVAQGEEKLFF	TGCAGCGTTGCTCAGGGGGAAGAAAAACTGTTTTTT	TRBV29-1	TRBD1	TRBJ1-4	-	12
CASSPDRGAPTNEKLFF	TGTGCCAGCAGCCCGGACAGGGGGGCCCCAACTAATGAAAAACTGTTTTTT	TRBV7-9	TRBD1	TRBJ1-4	-	17
CASSLGTDHGYTF	TGTGCCAGCAGTTTGGGGACAGATCATGGCTACACCTTC	TRBV12-3/TRBV12-4	TRBD1	TRBJ1-2	-	13
CASSQMGQGSPYNSPLHF	TGCGCCAGCAGCCAGATGGGACAGGGGTCCCCCTATAATTCACCCCTCCACTTT	TRBV4-1	TRBD1	TRBJ1-6	few	18
CASSLDREYEQYF	TGTGCCAGCAGCCTCGACAGGGAGTACGAGCAGTACTTC	TRBV6-6	TRBD1	TRBJ2-7	-	13
CLGGQGYYEQYF	TGCCTAGGGGGACAGGGGTACTACGAGCAGTACTTC	TRBV29-1	TRBD1	TRBJ2-7	-	12
CASTLDANTEAFF	TGTGCCAGCACCCTAGATGCGAACACTGAAGCTTTCTTT	TRBV6-6	-	TRBJ1-1	-	13
CSVSGLSGYGYTF	TGCAGCGTTAGCGGTTTATCCGGCTATGGCTACACCTTC	TRBV29-1	-	TRBJ1-2	few	13
CASSQVEAFRNTIYF	TGTGCCAGCAGCCAAGTCGAAGCTTTTAGAAACACCATATATTTT	TRBV3-1/TRBV3-2	-	TRBJ1-3	-	15
CASSLDGLNTEAFF	TGCGCCAGCAGCTTGGACGGTTTGAACACTGAAGCTTTCTTT	TRBV5-1	-	TRBJ1-1	-	14
CASSLQGADTQYF	TGTGCCAGCAGTTTACAGGGGGCAGATACGCAGTATTTT	TRBV27	TRBD1	TRBJ2-3	-	13
CASSPSTSNPYEQYF	TGTGCCAGCAGCCCATCGACTAGCAACCCCTACGAGCAGTACTTC	TRBV4-2	TRBD2	TRBJ2-7	-	15
CASTKGGADYGYTF	TGTGCCAGCACCAAAGGAGGGGCAGACTATGGCTACACCTTC	TRBV25-1	-	TRBJ1-2	once	14
CAISESGTGEYEQYF	TGTGCCATCAGTGAGTCGGGGACAGGGGAGTACGAGCAGTACTTC	TRBV10-3	TRBD1	TRBJ2-7	-	15
CASSSALGGSGNTIYF	TGTGCCAGCAGCTCAGCCCTAGGAGGGTCTGGAAACACCATATATTTT	TRBV7-9	-	TRBJ1-3	-	16
CASSHDKDWSTDTQYF	TGTGCCAGCAGCCACGACAAGGACTGGAGCACAGATACGCAGTATTTT	TRBV9	-	TRBJ2-3	-	16
CASSYWQGDTGELFF	TGTGCCAGCAGTTACTGGCAGGGGGACACCGGGGAGCTGTTTTTT	TRBV6-6	TRBD1	TRBJ2-2	once	15
CASSLQGTNEKLFF	TGCGCCAGCAGCCTGCAGGGCACTAATGAAAAACTGTTTTTT	TRBV5-1	-	TRBJ1-4	-	14
CASSSSALGAGYTF	TGTGCCAGCAGCTCCTCGGCTCTGGGGGCTGGCTACACCTTC	TRBV6-5	-	TRBJ1-2	few	14
CASSLEPLQAYEQYF	TGTGCCAGCAGCTTAGAGCCCCTCCAGGCCTACGAGCAGTACTTC	TRBV7-2	-	TRBJ2-7	-	15